The 30 T cell receptor beta chains below all came from one sample that was sequenced in a study of T cell responses to AZD1222 COVID-19 vaccine. Generated by immunoSEQ multiplex PCR, the TCRdb table keeps only in-frame clones and is missing some. The repertoire holds 60,000 to 65,000 clones, with roughly 89% as singletons. The source was peripheral blood, collected on day 0 of AZD1222 vaccination. Receptor source: an adult in good health.

The J gene is TRBJ2-7, the V gene TRBV10-1, with TRBD1 identical over 7 bases. CDR1 WNHNN and CDR2 SYGVQD come from the germline V gene (reference sequence). J lost 1 base, V lost 8 bases, and 5 bases had no gene match. This CDR3 is 13 amino acids long. CDR3 amino acids: CASHRDRSYEQYF. CDR3 coding DNA: TGCGCCAGCCACCGGGACAGATCCTACGAGCAGTACTTC.

This clone came up a few times. This chain uses TRBV19 with TRBJ2-1; TRBD2 matches 10 bases. Germline V gene lookup returns CDR1 LNHDA and CDR2 SQIVND (reference sequence). This CDR3 is built from 15 residues. V lost 3 bases and J lost 6; bases outside the gene matches: 5. This CDR3 is CASSIIAGGLNEQFF. The CDR3 nucleotides read TGTGCCAGTAGTATCATAGCGGGGGGCCTCAATGAGCAGTTCTTC. Full variable domain (remainder filled in from reference TRBV19 and TRBJ2-1): DGGITQSPKYLFRKEGQNVTLSCEQNLNHDAMYWYRQDPGQGLRLIYYSQIVNDFQKGDIAEGYSVSREKKESFPLTVTSAQKNPTAFYLCASSIIAGGLNEQFFGPGTRLTVL.

The gene calls are TRBV19 and TRBJ2-5; TRBD1 matches at 9 bases. This CDR3 contains 14 residues. V lost 6 bases and J lost 4; bases outside the gene matches: 6. Germline assignment: CDR1 LNHDA and CDR2 SQIVND (reference sequence). CDR3 in amino acids: CASSQQGASETQYF. As DNA, the CDR3 is TGTGCCAGTAGCCAACAGGGGGCCTCAGAGACCCAGTACTTC.

This clone appeared a single time. The chain combines TRBV15 with TRBJ2-1; TRBD1 is a possible D gene (5 bases). From germline, CDR1 is LNHNV and CDR2 YYDKDF (reference sequence). The length of the CDR3 is 15 residues. V was clipped by 3 bases and J by 8 bases, with 17 bases between them. CDR3 DNA: TGTGCCACCAGCAGGGCCCGGACACCGAGATATGAGCAGTTCTTC. Its translation: CATSRARTPRYEQFF.

Sample share makes this clone medium-sized. The gene calls are TRBV7-9 and TRBJ2-3; 10 nucleotides agree with TRBD1. Losses at the gene ends were 5 bases for V and 3 bases for J; bases not matched to a gene: 8. Germline V gene sequence: CDR1 SEHNR, CDR2 FQNEAQ (reference sequence). The length of the CDR3 is 16 residues. The CDR3 DNA reads as TGTGCCAGCAGCCCGACAGGGGGCGATGATACAGATACGCAGTATTTT. It is translated as CASSPTGGDDTDTQYF.

The rearrangement joins TRBV19 to TRBJ1-1, with D unclear. Trimming left V 3 bases short and J 0 bases short, with 14 bases between. The CDR3 has 16 residues. Germline V gives CDR1 LNHDA, CDR2 SQIVND (reference sequence). CDR3 residues: CASSIGRSTMNTEAFF. The CDR3 DNA sequence: TGTGCCAGTAGTATCGGACGTTCTACCATGAACACTGAAGCTTTCTTT.

V gene TRBV18 combines with J gene TRBJ1-6; 7 bases fit TRBD1. Germline-derived CDR1 and CDR2 are KGHSH and LQKENI. V was pared by 6 bases and J by 12 bases, with 14 bases of the junction left unmatched. The CDR3 runs 15 residues. CDR3 in DNA: TGTGCCAGCTCGCCCGGTGACAGGGCAAGAATACCCCTCCACTTT. Translated, it gives CASSPGDRARIPLHF.

This clone was detected only once. The rearrangement uses TRBV27 and TRBJ2-3, with 9 bases aligning to TRBD2. The V gene's germline CDR1 is MNHEY and CDR2 SMNVEV (reference sequence). Losses at the gene ends were 0 bases for V and 2 bases for J; bases not matched to a gene: 3. The CDR3 consists of 16 residues. CDR3 in DNA: TGTGCCAGCAGTTTATCAGCGGGGGGAAACACAGATACGCAGTATTTT. It is translated as CASSLSAGGNTDTQYF.

The rearrangement uses TRBV18 and TRBJ1-5; 8 bases line up with TRBD1. The CDR3 spans 18 residues. Trimming took 0 bases from V and 2 from J; bases not matched to a gene: 9. The germline CDR1 and CDR2 sequences are KGHSH and LQKENI. The CDR3 region has the DNA TGTGCCAGCTCACCACCCTCGCAGGGGGCGAGGGGCAATCAGCCCCAGCATTTT. It encodes CASSPPSQGARGNQPQHF.

This sequence joins TRBV15 and TRBJ2-1, with 7 bases identical to TRBD1. This CDR3 contains 17 residues. Germline V gives CDR1 LNHNV, CDR2 YYDKDF (reference sequence). The J segment lost 5 bases and the V segment lost 0 bases, leaving 10 bases of the junction unmatched. The CDR3 DNA follows: TGTGCCACCAGCAGAGATCGGGGATTAGGGGGCCACAATGAGCAGTTCTTC. It encodes CATSRDRGLGGHNEQFF.

This rearrangement joins TRBV4-3 to TRBJ1-2, with 8 positions matching TRBD1. This CDR3 contains 15 residues. The ends lost 0 bases at V and 8 bases at J; junction bases unmatched: 8. In germline, CDR1 is LGHNA, CDR2 YSLEER. CDR3 bases: TGCGCCAGCAGCCAAGATCAGGGGGCAAACAGAGGCTACACCTTC. Translated, it gives CASSQDQGANRGYTF.

This chain joins TRBV19 and TRBJ1-1; a weak D match, TRBD1 (5 bases). The CDR3 is 17 amino acids. V dropped 3 bases and J dropped 4 bases, with 21 bases sitting between them. Germline V lookup: CDR1 LNHDA, CDR2 SQIVND (reference sequence). The CDR3 bases are TGTGCCAGTAGTATCCTCACGTATAGGGGAGGCCGCACTGAAGCTTTCTTT. Protein product: CASSILTYRGGRTEAFF.

The V gene is TRBV29-1, the J gene TRBJ2-3, with TRBD2 as a possible D gene (6 bases). The CDR3 totals 14 residues. Germline values: CDR1 SQVTM, CDR2 ANQGSEA. V lost 6 bases and J lost 1, with 14 bases in between. CDR3 in DNA: TGCAGCGTGGGGAGGCAGGACCGCACAGATACGCAGTATTTT. This encodes CSVGRQDRTDTQYF.

In DNA, the CDR3 is TGCGCCAGCAGTCCCGGACTAGCGGGGATAAAGGAGACCCAGTACTTC. It codes for CASSPGLAGIKETQYF. The rearrangement joins TRBV5-1 to TRBJ2-5, with 12 bases aligning to TRBD2. This CDR3 contains 16 residues. Germline assignment: CDR1 SGHRS and CDR2 YFSETQ. With 5 bases clipped from V and 5 bases from J, the junction kept 10 bases outside the gene matches.

The chain recombines TRBV19 with TRBJ2-5, with TRBD1 matching 7 bases. CDR1 and CDR2 from the germline V gene are LNHDA and SQIVND (reference sequence). This CDR3 comprises 14 residues. J was trimmed by 9 bases and V by 2 bases; bases with no gene match: 9. The CDR3 spells CASSIRGQRDAQYF. Here the CDR3 DNA reads TGTGCCAGTAGTATACGGGGACAGAGGGATGCCCAGTACTTC.

V is TRBV4-2 and J is TRBJ2-3; TRBD2 agrees at 7 bases. Germline V gene sequence: CDR1 LGHNA, CDR2 YNFKEQ. Trimming removed 3 bases from V and 1 base from J; junction bases left unmatched: 4. The CDR3 is 15 residues long. CDR3 in amino acids: CASSQDSGRTDTQYF. The CDR3 DNA is TGTGCCAGCAGCCAGGATAGCGGGCGCACAGATACGCAGTATTTT.

This rearrangement joins TRBV6-1 to TRBJ1-4; D uncertain. The V and J ends lost 1 base and 7 bases respectively, with 10 bases between them. Germline V gives CDR1 MNHNS, CDR2 SASEGT. CDR3 length: 14 residues. CDR3: CASSEGWGGEKLFF. The DNA of the CDR3 is TGTGCCAGCAGTGAAGGTTGGGGTGGTGAAAAACTGTTTTTT.

The V call is TRBV27, the J call TRBJ2-7, with D possibly being TRBD1 (6 bases). Trimming took 10 bases from V and 0 from J, leaving 16 bases between them. The germline V gene encodes CDR1 MNHEY and CDR2 SMNVEV (reference sequence). The CDR3 length is 14 residues. CDR3 region: CATKLQGNSYEQYF. In DNA, the CDR3 is TGTGCCACCAAACTACAGGGAAACTCCTACGAGCAGTACTTC.

This chain links TRBV7-2 with TRBJ2-5, with 10 bases identical to TRBD2. The CDR3 length is 16 residues. CDR1 is SGHTA, CDR2 FQGNSA, per germline. Trimming removed 6 bases from V and 1 base from J; junction bases left unmatched: 8. CDR3 region: CASRERSGGTQETQYF. In DNA, the CDR3 is TGTGCCAGCAGAGAACGTAGCGGGGGGACCCAAGAGACCCAGTACTTC.

About this clone: Other DNA sequences in the sample encode the same CDR3. J is TRBJ2-7 and V is TRBV7-9, with D perhaps assigned TRBD1 or TRBD2 (5 bases each). Between the trimmed V and J ends, which lost 4 bases and 3 bases, there was a span of 10 bases. CDR1 and CDR2 (germline): SEHNR, FQNEAQ (reference sequence). The CDR3 has 13 amino acids. The CDR3 spells CASSWGPDYEQYF. Written as DNA, the CDR3 is TGTGCCAGCAGCTGGGGACCAGACTACGAGCAGTACTTC. The variable domain in full, with the rest retrieved from reference TRBV7-9 and TRBJ2-7, is DTGVSQNPRHKITKRGQNVTFRCDPISEHNRLYWYRQTLGQGPEFLTYFQNEAQLEKSRLLSDRFSAERPKGSFSTLEIQRTEQGDSAMYLCASSWGPDYEQYFGPGTRLTVT.

This clone was detected once. The chain has TRBV3-1 (or the pseudogene TRBV3-2) and TRBJ2-5; TRBD2 aligns across 9 bases. CDR1 is LGHDT, CDR2 YNNKEL, per germline (reference sequence). The CDR3 totals 18 residues. Trimming at V came to 2 bases and at J to 5 bases, leaving 15 bases not matched to a gene. The CDR3 sequence: CASSQSPSWRGGRETQYF. The CDR3 DNA is TGTGCCAGCAGCCAAAGTCCCTCGTGGCGGGGGGGACGGGAGACCCAGTACTTC.

There are a few counts of this clone. The chain links TRBV29-1 to TRBJ2-2, with 13 nucleotides matching TRBD2. This CDR3 contains 16 residues. With V trimmed by 7 bases and J by 5 bases, 10 bases remained unmatched. In germline, CDR1 is SQVTM, CDR2 ANQGSEA. The CDR3 loop is CSAKTSGGYGTGELFF. CDR3 in DNA: TGCAGCGCGAAGACTAGCGGGGGGTACGGAACCGGGGAGCTGTTTTTT.

This clone came up a few times. The chain links TRBV7-6 to TRBJ2-1; 7 positions agree with TRBD1. The germline CDR1 and CDR2 sequences are SGHVS and FNYEAQ. The CDR3 contains 14 residues. V lost 1 base, J lost 6 bases, and 3 bases stayed unmatched. The CDR3 protein is CASSLGGQANEQFF. The CDR3 DNA reads TGTGCCAGCAGCTTAGGCGGACAGGCCAATGAGCAGTTCTTC. Based on the CDR3 plus reference TRBV7-6 and TRBJ2-1, the full variable domain is GAGVSQSPRYKVTKRGQDVALRCDPISGHVSLYWYRQALGQGPEFLTYFNYEAQQDKSGLPNDRFSAERPEGSISTLTIQRTEQRDSAMYRCASSLGGQANEQFFGPGTRLTVL.

CDR3 in DNA: TGTGCCAGCAGCTTTAGACAGGGGGAGGGTCGGCCCCAGCATTTT. Translation gives CASSFRQGEGRPQHF. The V call is TRBV7-2, the J call TRBJ1-5; 9 bases map to TRBD1. Germline CDR1 is SGHTA and CDR2 is FQGNSA. The CDR3 is 15 amino acids. J lost 9 bases, V lost 3 bases, and 9 bases had no gene match. Variable domain in full (rest from reference TRBV7-2 and TRBJ1-5): GAGVSQSPSNKVTEKGKDVELRCDPISGHTALYWYRQSLGQGLEFLIYFQGNSAPDKSGLPSDRFSAERTGGSVSTLTIQRTQQEDSAVYLCASSFRQGEGRPQHFGDGTRLSIL.

The genes are TRBV5-1 and TRBJ2-7, with TRBD1 as a possible D gene (5 bases). Trimming took 1 base from V and 2 from J, leaving 13 bases between them. The germline CDR1 and CDR2 sequences are SGHRS and YFSETQ. This CDR3 is built from 15 residues. This CDR3 is CASSLLDTTTYEQYF. CDR3 DNA sequence: TGCGCCAGCAGCTTGTTGGACACAACTACCTACGAGCAGTACTTC. Full variable domain (rest looked up from reference TRBV5-1 and TRBJ2-7): KAGVTQTPRYLIKTRGQQVTLSCSPISGHRSVSWYQQTPGQGLQFLFEYFSETQRNKGNFPGRFSGRQFSNSRSEMNVSTLELGDSALYLCASSLLDTTTYEQYFGPGTRLTVT.

The chain joins TRBV15 to TRBJ2-5, with 10 bases fitting TRBD1. The CDR3 loop spans 14 amino acids. The V segment lost 5 bases and the J segment 7 bases; nucleotides outside the gene matches: 7. Germline V lookup: CDR1 LNHNV, CDR2 YYDKDF (reference sequence). The CDR3 DNA follows: TGTGCCACCAGCGACCCGACAGGGGGCGTGACCCAGTACTTC. It yields the protein CATSDPTGGVTQYF.

The V call is TRBV12-5, the J call TRBJ2-7; maybe TRBD1 (5 bases). V lost 6 bases and J lost 3, with 9 bases in between. Looked up from germline, CDR1 is LGHNT and CDR2 is FRNRAP. This CDR3 has 12 residues. CDR3 amino acids: CASGWGLYEQYF. CDR3 nucleotides: TGTGCTAGTGGCTGGGGCCTCTACGAGCAGTACTTC.

DNA of the CDR3: TGTGCCAGTAGTTGGTCAGGGAGGGCACATGACACCTACGAGCAGTACTTC. Its protein is CASSWSGRAHDTYEQYF. This chain uses TRBV19 with TRBJ2-7; TRBD2 aligns across 7 bases. Germline-derived CDR1 and CDR2 are LNHDA and SQIVND (reference sequence). Losses at the gene ends were 5 bases for V and 2 bases for J; bases not matched to a gene: 15. The CDR3 is made up of 17 amino acids.

This sequence joins TRBV3-1 (or the pseudogene TRBV3-2) and TRBJ1-6; D unclear. The CDR3 sequence is 16 residues long. The V and J ends lost 1 base and 13 bases respectively, with 20 bases between them. Looked up from germline, CDR1 is LGHDT and CDR2 is YNNKEL (reference sequence). CDR3 bases: TGTGCCAGCAGCCAAGCGCTACCGTCCCTTGGGTCGCCCCTCCACTTT. As protein: CASSQALPSLGSPLHF.

The chain joins TRBV5-1 to TRBJ1-3; tentative D call: TRBD1 (5 bases). Trimming shortened V by 2 bases and J by 0 bases, and 15 bases separated the two germline ends. This CDR3 contains 17 residues. Looked up from germline, CDR1 is SGHRS and CDR2 is YFSETQ. CDR3 in DNA: TGCGCCAGCAGCTTTCTGTCCCTAGGGGCCTCTGGAAACACCATATATTTT. Amino acids: CASSFLSLGASGNTIYF.